A single sample gave rise to the 15 T cell receptor beta chains below, sequenced in a study of cytomegalovirus exposure and HLA in healthy donors. Assay used: immunoSEQ multiplex PCR; TCRdb lists only in-frame clones, some missing. The sample records about 110,000 clones, 85% to 90% being singletons. The sample consisted of PBMCs. The receptors were sampled from a woman aged 18-29 years in good health and CMV-seronegative.

The chain couples TRBV27 to TRBJ1-5; D is unresolved. Germline lookup yields CDR1 MNHEY and CDR2 SMNVEV (reference sequence). Trimming stripped 2 bases from V and 4 bases from J, with 15 bases between. The CDR3 has 16 amino acids. CDR3: CASSLGITEPNQPQHF. The CDR3 region has the DNA TGTGCCAGCAGTTTAGGAATTACAGAGCCTAATCAGCCCCAGCATTTT.

This sequence joins TRBV12-2 and TRBJ2-7; the D call TRBD1 from the table was never checked on the DNA. TRBV12-2 is an annotated pseudogene. The CDR3 has 15 amino acids. DNA for the CDR3: TGTGCAAGTCGCCACGACGGGACAGGGGATACCGAGCAGTACTTC. Its protein is CASRHDGTGDTEQYF.

The gene calls are TRBV7-2 and TRBJ1-1; 8 nucleotides match TRBD1. CDR3 length equals 15 residues. Germline V gives CDR1 SGHTA, CDR2 FQGNSA. The ends lost 2 bases at V and 5 bases at J; junction bases unmatched: 7. CDR3 coding DNA: TGTGCCAGCAGCTTATACCAGGGGGCGCAGACTGAAGCTTTCTTT. This sequence encodes CASSLYQGAQTEAFF.

This chain links TRBV15 with TRBJ1-2; D remains unclear. Trimming left V 0 bases short and J 7 bases short, with 6 bases between. Germline CDR1 is LNHNV and CDR2 is YYDKDF (reference sequence). The CDR3 is 12 residues long. CDR3: CATSREPSGYTF. In DNA, the CDR3 is TGTGCCACCAGCAGAGAGCCCAGTGGCTACACCTTC.

This clone appeared a single time. The chain combines TRBV28 with TRBJ2-7, with D possibly being TRBD2 (6 bases). This CDR3 region has 14 residues. The germline V gene has CDR1 MDHEN and CDR2 SYDVKM. Trimming pared 6 bases from V and 6 bases from J, leaving 18 bases between. In DNA, the CDR3 is TGTGCCAGCAGAGTCTCTCCGGGGGTAGGCGAGCAGTACTTC. The encoded protein is CASRVSPGVGEQYF.

The chain is built from TRBV5-6 and TRBJ2-7, with TRBD2 matching over 14 bases. CDR1 and CDR2 (germline): SGHDT, YYEEEE. The CDR3 is 16 residues long. With 2 bases clipped from V and 4 bases from J, the junction kept 5 bases outside the gene matches. This chain's CDR3 is CASSFATSGRAYEQYF. Written as DNA, the CDR3 is TGTGCCAGCAGCTTCGCGACTAGCGGGAGGGCGTACGAGCAGTACTTC.

The chain joins TRBV7-2 to TRBJ1-3; no firm D call. V lost 1 base to trimming and J lost 4 bases, with 8 bases between them. The CDR3 is 14 amino acids. Germline CDR1 reads SGHTA; CDR2 reads FQGNSA. The CDR3 DNA reads as TGTGCCAGCAGCTTAGACAGCATAGGAAACACCATATATTTT. The encoded protein is CASSLDSIGNTIYF. Combining the CDR3 with reference TRBV7-2 and TRBJ1-3 gives the whole variable domain GAGVSQSPSNKVTEKGKDVELRCDPISGHTALYWYRQSLGQGLEFLIYFQGNSAPDKSGLPSDRFSAERTGGSVSTLTIQRTQQEDSAVYLCASSLDSIGNTIYFGEGSWLTVV.

This clone is a singleton in its sample. The genes are TRBV23-1 and TRBJ1-2; D perhaps matches TRBD1 (5 bases). TRBV23-1 is noted as an ORF with a role that remains uncertain. V was clipped by 4 bases and J by 4 bases, with 13 bases between them. There are 14 residues in the CDR3. This CDR3 is CASSPEQVAYGYTF. The CDR3 DNA reads TGCGCCAGCAGTCCCGAACAGGTCGCCTATGGCTACACCTTC.

This rearrangement joins TRBV7-3 to TRBJ1-5; D is perhaps TRBD1 (5 bases). Germline CDR1 reads SGHTA; CDR2 reads FQGTGA. The V and J ends lost 9 bases and 5 bases respectively, with 17 bases between them. The CDR3 spans 14 residues. In DNA, the CDR3 is TGTGCCAGTCTTGAACAGGTTCCCCATCAGCCCCAGCATTTT. Encoded protein: CASLEQVPHQPQHF.

V is TRBV5-8 and J is TRBJ2-7, with D tentatively TRBD1 (5 bases). Germline V gives CDR1 SGHTS, CDR2 YDEGEE. V was clipped by 0 bases and J by 1 base, with 17 bases between them. This CDR3 is built from 17 residues. CDR3 residues: CASSLASPGFRSYEQYF. CDR3 bases: TGTGCCAGCAGCTTGGCTTCACCAGGGTTTCGGTCCTACGAGCAGTACTTC.

The chain employs TRBV27 and TRBJ2-2, with 11 bases fitting TRBD2. V shed 6 bases, J shed 5 bases, and the junction held 11 bases outside the gene matches. CDR1 MNHEY and CDR2 SMNVEV come from the germline V gene (reference sequence). The length of the CDR3 is 17 residues. Here the CDR3 DNA reads TGTGCCAGCAGCAGAGCTAGCGGGGGGCCCTCTACCGGGGAGCTGTTTTTT. Amino acid sequence: CASSRASGGPSTGELFF.

The chain uses TRBV29-1 and TRBJ1-1; D is unresolved. Deletions cut 4 bases from V and 1 base from J, with 10 bases between. The CDR3 spans 13 residues. Germline V CDR1 and CDR2: SQVTM, ANQGSEA. The CDR3 sequence: CSVVVQENTEAFF. DNA of the CDR3: TGCAGCGTTGTTGTACAAGAGAACACTGAAGCTTTCTTT.

This chain uses TRBV29-1 with TRBJ2-7; 8 bases agree with TRBD1. Losses at the gene ends were 6 bases for V and 5 bases for J; bases not matched to a gene: 6. CDR1 is SQVTM and CDR2 is ANQGSEA in the germline V gene. The CDR3 length is 12 residues. CDR3 in DNA: TGCAGCGTGACAGGGGTCTGGGACGAGCAGTACTTC. Protein sequence: CSVTGVWDEQYF.

The chain uses TRBV1 and TRBJ2-5; TRBD2, the table's D call, lacks a check against the DNA. TRBV1 is marked as a pseudogene. This CDR3 is built from 19 residues. The CDR3 sequence is CTSSQDPAVMGLALETQYF. In DNA, the CDR3 is TGCACCAGCAGCCAAGATCCGGCGGTGATGGGACTAGCACTCGAGACCCAGTACTTC.

The count of this clone is one. The V call is TRBV28, the J call TRBJ1-1; D gene uncertain. This CDR3 is built from 14 residues. V lost 5 bases to trimming and J lost 2 bases, with 12 bases between them. Germline assignment: CDR1 MDHEN and CDR2 SYDVKM. The CDR3 DNA is TGTGCCAGCAGTCTTGCACGTACTAACACTGAAGCTTTCTTT. Its protein is CASSLARTNTEAFF.